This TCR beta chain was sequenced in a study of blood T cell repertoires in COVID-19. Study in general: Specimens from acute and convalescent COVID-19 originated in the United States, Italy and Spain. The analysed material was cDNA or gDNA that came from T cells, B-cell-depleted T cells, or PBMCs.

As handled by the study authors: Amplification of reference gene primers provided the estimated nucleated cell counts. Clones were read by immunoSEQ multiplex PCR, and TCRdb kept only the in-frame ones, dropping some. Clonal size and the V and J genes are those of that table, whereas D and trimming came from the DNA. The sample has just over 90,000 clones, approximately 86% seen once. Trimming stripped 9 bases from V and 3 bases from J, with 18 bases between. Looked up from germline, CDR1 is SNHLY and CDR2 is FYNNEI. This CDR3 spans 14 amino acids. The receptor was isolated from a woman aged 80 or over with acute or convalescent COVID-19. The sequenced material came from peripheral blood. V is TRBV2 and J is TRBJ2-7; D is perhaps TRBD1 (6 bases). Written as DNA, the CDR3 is TGTGCCAGTCGAGCCAGGACAGATATCTACGAGCAGTACTTC. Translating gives CASRARTDIYEQYF.